Given below is one T cell receptor (beta chain) in context. Its target is not known. The record originates from a study of beta chain features in type 1 diabetes. General study results and limits: Healthy donors had naive, central memory and Treg TCRB repertoires that appeared less similar than those seen among patients. Researchers report that Type 1 diabetes patients had moderately but significantly shorter TCRB CDR3s across all four CD4+ subsets.

Sequenced material consisted of expressed TCRB transcripts (all of the isolated RNA was reverse transcribed). Only in-frame clones appear in the TCRdb table, and some are missing; sequencing was by immunoSEQ multiplex PCR. This sample has some 25,000 clones, with roughly 56% found just once. This CDR3 has 14 amino acids. V shed 0 bases and J 7 bases; nucleotides not matched to a gene: 3. Germline values: CDR1 LGHNA, CDR2 YNFKEQ. Sequenced sample: Tregs from blood. V and J are TRBV4-2 and TRBJ2-1; 7 bases line up with TRBD2. The TCR originated in a woman under 30 with type 1 diabetes. The CDR3 sequence: CASSQELAKNEQFF. The CDR3 DNA sequence: TGTGCCAGCAGCCAAGAACTAGCGAAGAATGAGCAGTTCTTC.